A selection of T cell receptor beta chains follows, all from one sample in a study of coeliac disease. TCRdb keeps only in-frame clones here, not all; method: immunoSEQ multiplex PCR. The sample has almost 4,000 clones, 50% to 60% seen once; the top ten hold around 6%. What was sequenced was lymphocytes from the gut lamina propria. The source of these receptors is a man aged 65-85 years without celiac disease. The CDR3 runs from the conserved cysteine through the conserved F or W. Fields, in order: clone size, D gene, J gene, V gene, CDR3 protein, CDR3 DNA. The D gene is left open where the match is weak. Expanded clones are given a class, and other clones once, few, many or no size at all.

clone size: .
D gene: .
J gene: TRBJ2-5
V gene: TRBV5-1
CDR3 protein: CASSFGQLQETQYF
CDR3 DNA: TGCGCCAGCAGCTTTGGGCAGCTCCAAGAGACCCAGTACTTC

clone size: .
D gene: .
J gene: TRBJ2-1
V gene: TRBV6-5
CDR3 protein: CASSPVLTSNEQFF
CDR3 DNA: TGTGCCAGCAGTCCCGTTCTCACCAGCAATGAGCAGTTCTTC

clone size: .
D gene: TRBD1
J gene: TRBJ2-5
V gene: TRBV5-6
CDR3 protein: CASSRILTGQQETQYF
CDR3 DNA: TGTGCCAGCAGCCGGATCCTGACAGGGCAGCAAGAGACCCAGTACTTC

clone size: .
D gene: TRBD1
J gene: TRBJ1-2
V gene: TRBV25-1
CDR3 protein: CASSVGQGVRGYTF
CDR3 DNA: TGTGCCAGCAGTGTGGGTCAGGGGGTTCGGGGCTACACCTTC

clone size: few
D gene: .
J gene: TRBJ2-6
V gene: TRBV25-1
CDR3 protein: CASSFGSGANVLTF
CDR3 DNA: TGTGCCAGCAGTTTCGGCTCTGGGGCCAACGTCCTGACTTTC

clone size: large
D gene: TRBD1
J gene: TRBJ1-1
V gene: TRBV28
CDR3 protein: CASSHLTGVNTEAFF
CDR3 DNA: TGTGCCAGCAGTCATCTGACAGGGGTGAACACTGAAGCTTTCTTT

clone size: .
D gene: .
J gene: TRBJ1-5
V gene: TRBV6-1
CDR3 protein: CASNRQVSNQPQHF
CDR3 DNA: TGTGCCAGCAATCGACAGGTTAGCAATCAGCCCCAGCATTTT

clone size: few
D gene: .
J gene: TRBJ1-2
V gene: TRBV28
CDR3 protein: CASSPSGRGIYGYTF
CDR3 DNA: TGTGCCAGCAGTCCTTCGGGGAGGGGGATCTATGGCTACACCTTC

clone size: .
D gene: TRBD1
J gene: TRBJ2-7
V gene: TRBV4-1
CDR3 protein: CASSRQGAYEQYF
CDR3 DNA: TGCGCCAGCAGCCGACAGGGGGCTTACGAGCAGTACTTC

clone size: .
D gene: TRBD1
J gene: TRBJ1-4
V gene: TRBV28
CDR3 protein: CASSSRDSPATNEKLFF
CDR3 DNA: TGTGCCAGCAGTTCCCGGGACAGCCCTGCAACTAATGAAAAACTGTTTTTT

clone size: large
D gene: .
J gene: TRBJ2-3
V gene: TRBV5-8
CDR3 protein: CASSLSTQRTDTQYF
CDR3 DNA: TGTGCCAGCAGCTTAAGTACACAGCGCACAGATACGCAGTATTTT

clone size: .
D gene: .
J gene: TRBJ1-6
V gene: TRBV6-5
CDR3 protein: CASSYSQGRNSPLHF
CDR3 DNA: TGTGCCAGCAGTTACTCCCAGGGGCGGAATTCACCCCTCCACTTT

clone size: few
D gene: TRBD1
J gene: TRBJ1-1
V gene: TRBV6-5
CDR3 protein: CASSYSDRGLSEAFF
CDR3 DNA: TGTGCCAGCAGTTACTCGGACAGGGGTTTATCTGAAGCTTTCTTT

clone size: .
D gene: .
J gene: TRBJ1-5
V gene: TRBV18
CDR3 protein: CASSPGTGGLQPQHF
CDR3 DNA: TGTGCCAGCTCACCAGGGACTGGGGGTTTACAGCCCCAGCATTTT